Listed below are T cell receptor beta chains from one sample, sequenced in a study of T cells in Graves' hyperthyroidism and ophthalmopathy. MiXCR, run by TCRdb on the multiplex PCR reads, gives a single entry per CDR3 protein. Among about 510,000 distinct CDR3 sequences listed, around 15% were seen once. The sample was blood. These receptor sequences come from a woman between 40 and 55 years old with Graves' hyperthyroidism. Both conserved end residues are part of each CDR3. The D gene is left open where the match is weak. The size field is filled for only some rows; it gives once, few, many or a size class.

v_gene: TRBV30; d_gene: TRBD2; abundance: many; j_gene: TRBJ2-3; CDR3aa: CAWTPSGKVDTQYF; CDR3nt: TGTGCCTGGACACCTAGCGGGAAAGTAGATACGCAGTATTTT
v_gene: TRBV2; d_gene: NA; abundance: many; j_gene: TRBJ1-5; CDR3aa: CASTYRAVLGNQPQHF; CDR3nt: TGTGCCAGCACCTACAGGGCAGTTCTTGGCAATCAGCCCCAGCATTTT
v_gene: TRBV19; d_gene: NA; abundance: NA; j_gene: TRBJ1-3; CDR3aa: CASSPPGGGVDTIYF; CDR3nt: TGTGCCAGTAGCCCCCCGGGAGGGGGAGTGGACACCATATATTTT
v_gene: TRBV29-1; d_gene: NA; abundance: few; j_gene: TRBJ2-1; CDR3aa: CSVVTGENGNEQFF; CDR3nt: TGCAGCGTTGTAACGGGAGAAAACGGCAATGAGCAGTTCTTC
v_gene: TRBV11-3; d_gene: NA; abundance: NA; j_gene: TRBJ2-3; CDR3aa: CASSIGTRGTDTQYF; CDR3nt: TGTGCCAGTAGTATTGGGACGCGGGGCACAGATACGCAGTATTTT
v_gene: TRBV27; d_gene: NA; abundance: many; j_gene: TRBJ2-7; CDR3aa: CASSPFVGALSYEQYF; CDR3nt: TGTGCCAGCAGTCCCTTCGTGGGCGCGCTCTCCTACGAGCAGTACTTC
v_gene: TRBV6-1; d_gene: TRBD2; abundance: NA; j_gene: TRBJ2-3; CDR3aa: CASRPGTSGTTDTQYF; CDR3nt: TGTGCCAGCAGACCCGGGACTAGCGGGACGACAGATACGCAGTATTTT
v_gene: TRBV2; d_gene: NA; abundance: many; j_gene: TRBJ2-7; CDR3aa: CASTLTRQSDEQYF; CDR3nt: TGTGCCAGCACCTTGACTAGACAGTCTGACGAGCAGTACTTC
v_gene: TRBV7-9; d_gene: NA; abundance: NA; j_gene: TRBJ2-5; CDR3aa: CASSLGWIQETQYF; CDR3nt: TGTGCCAGCAGCTTAGGATGGATCCAAGAGACCCAGTACTTC
v_gene: TRBV20-1; d_gene: NA; abundance: many; j_gene: TRBJ2-1; CDR3aa: CSAIAEALYNEQFF; CDR3nt: TGCAGTGCTATAGCGGAGGCACTCTACAATGAGCAGTTCTTC
v_gene: TRBV4-1; d_gene: NA; abundance: few; j_gene: TRBJ2-7; CDR3aa: CASSLVPREQYF; CDR3nt: TGCGCCAGCAGCCTTGTCCCGAGGGAGCAGTACTTC
v_gene: TRBV12-3/TRBV12-4; d_gene: TRBD2; abundance: NA; j_gene: TRBJ2-3; CDR3aa: CACGEGRGDTQYF; CDR3nt: TGTGCCTGCGGGGAGGGCCGCGGAGATACGCAGTATTTT
v_gene: TRBV20-1; d_gene: NA; abundance: many; j_gene: TRBJ2-3; CDR3aa: CSAIRSRGGTDTQYF; CDR3nt: TGCAGTGCTATTCGGAGTAGGGGAGGAACAGATACGCAGTATTTT
v_gene: TRBV2; d_gene: NA; abundance: many; j_gene: TRBJ1-1; CDR3aa: CASNTDGNTEAFF; CDR3nt: TGTGCCAGCAACACCGACGGTAACACTGAAGCTTTCTTT
v_gene: TRBV28; d_gene: NA; abundance: NA; j_gene: TRBJ1-1; CDR3aa: CTSRPGVTESTEAFF; CDR3nt: TGTACCAGCAGGCCAGGGGTGACAGAATCCACTGAAGCTTTCTTT
v_gene: TRBV30; d_gene: NA; abundance: few; j_gene: TRBJ1-6; CDR3aa: CAWNRAYNSPLHF; CDR3nt: TGTGCCTGGAATAGAGCCTATAATTCACCCCTCCACTTT
v_gene: TRBV20-1; d_gene: NA; abundance: many; j_gene: TRBJ1-1; CDR3aa: CSARRRDIVNTEAFF; CDR3nt: TGCAGTGCTAGGCGCCGGGACATAGTAAACACTGAAGCTTTCTTT
v_gene: TRBV9; d_gene: NA; abundance: few; j_gene: TRBJ2-1; CDR3aa: CASSPRLAGNEQFF; CDR3nt: TGTGCCAGCAGCCCCCGCCTAGCTGGTAATGAGCAGTTCTTC
v_gene: TRBV9; d_gene: NA; abundance: NA; j_gene: TRBJ1-1; CDR3aa: CASSVGTGEAFF; CDR3nt: TGTGCCAGCAGCGTGGGAACGGGGGAAGCTTTCTTT
v_gene: TRBV6-5; d_gene: NA; abundance: few; j_gene: TRBJ2-7; CDR3aa: CASSYTPTRGEKYF; CDR3nt: TGTGCCAGCAGTTACACACCTACCAGGGGTGAGAAGTACTTC